A single sample gave rise to the 20 T cell receptor beta chains below, sequenced in a study of T cell responses to AZD1222 COVID-19 vaccine. Profiled with immunoSEQ multiplex PCR; TCRdb holds only in-frame clones, not every one. The sample comprises some 190,000 clones, about nine tenths of which are singletons, and over 1.5% rests with the top ten. Sequencing used peripheral blood, obtained 28 days after the second AZD1222 dose. These receptors originate from an adult who received the AZD1222 COVID-19 vaccine.

This clone was seen a single time. CDR3 loop: CASSVLAGGKDTQYF. The DNA of the CDR3 is TGTGCCAGTAGTGTCCTAGCGGGGGGGAAAGATACGCAGTATTTT. V and J are TRBV19 and TRBJ2-3; 12 bases are shared with TRBD2. Per the germline V gene, CDR1 is LNHDA and CDR2 is SQIVND (reference sequence). The CDR3 consists of 15 residues. V was clipped by 5 bases and J by 5 bases; unmatched bases: 5.

The V and J genes are TRBV4-2 and TRBJ2-4; maybe TRBD2 (6 bases). The CDR3 is made up of 15 amino acids. V lost 8 bases and J lost 1, with 15 bases in between. The germline gives CDR1 LGHNA, CDR2 YNFKEQ. As DNA, the CDR3 is TGTGCCAGCGGCGCGGAGGGTTCGGCCAAAAACATTCAGTACTTC. This translates into CASGAEGSAKNIQYF.

The rearrangement joins TRBV5-1 to TRBJ2-1; 8 bases are shared with TRBD2. The V and J ends lost 0 bases and 4 bases, in that order; junction bases with no gene match: 3. Looked up from germline, CDR1 is SGHRS and CDR2 is YFSETQ. This CDR3 is 15 amino acids long. CDR3 loop: CASSLGASGYNEQFF. As DNA, the CDR3 is TGCGCCAGCAGCTTGGGAGCTAGCGGGTACAATGAGCAGTTCTTC.

CDR3 protein: CASSLGSGGANQPQHF. The CDR3 DNA sequence: TGTGCCAGCAGCTTAGGGTCCGGGGGCGCAAATCAGCCCCAGCATTTT. This rearrangement joins TRBV7-2 to TRBJ1-5; a possible D gene is TRBD1 (6 bases). Germline CDR1 reads SGHTA; CDR2 reads FQGNSA. The ends were cut back, 1 base at V and 4 bases at J, with 14 bases in the middle. This CDR3 has 16 amino acids.

The chain combines TRBV19 with TRBJ2-7; TRBD2 agrees at 10 bases. Germline V lookup: CDR1 LNHDA, CDR2 SQIVND (reference sequence). Trimming removed 6 bases from V and 2 bases from J; junction bases left unmatched: 7. The CDR3 spans 15 residues. CDR3 in DNA: TGTGCCAGTAGCCTCCTAGCGGGAGCCGCCTACGAGCAGTACTTC. It specifies CASSLLAGAAYEQYF.

V usage is TRBV5-8 and J usage is TRBJ1-2; the D gene is possibly TRBD1 (5 bases). CDR3 length: 15 amino acids. V was trimmed by 5 bases and J by 3 bases, leaving 17 bases between them. The germline gives CDR1 SGHTS, CDR2 YDEGEE. CDR3: CASRGRRESYYGYTF. CDR3 sequence (DNA): TGTGCCAGCAGGGGACGCCGGGAGTCTTACTATGGCTACACCTTC. The variable domain in full, with the rest retrieved from reference TRBV5-8 and TRBJ1-2, is EAGVTQSPTHLIKTRGQQATLRCSPISGHTSVYWYQQALGLGLQFLLWYDEGEERNRGNFPPRFSGRQFPNYSSELNVNALELEDSALYLCASRGRRESYYGYTFGSGTRLTVV.

The CDR3 spells CASTRGLSNQPQHF. CDR3 nucleotide sequence: TGTGCCAGCACCAGGGGACTATCCAATCAGCCCCAGCATTTT. This sequence joins TRBV2 and TRBJ1-5; weak D call: TRBD1 (6 bases). The CDR3 runs to 14 residues. V lost 7 bases and J 3 bases, leaving 13 bases between the germline ends. Germline CDR1 reads SNHLY; CDR2 reads FYNNEI.

The V and J genes are TRBV7-2 and TRBJ1-2; weak D call: TRBD1 (6 bases). Germline lookup yields CDR1 SGHTA and CDR2 FQGNSA. V shed 5 bases and J shed 7 bases, with 11 bases lying between them. The CDR3 spans 12 residues. The CDR3 loop is CASSHTRGGYTF. The CDR3 DNA follows: TGTGCCAGCAGCCACACCAGGGGTGGCTACACCTTC.

V and J are TRBV5-4 and TRBJ2-7; 11 bases align to TRBD2. In germline, CDR1 is SGHNT, CDR2 YYREEE (reference sequence). The ends lost 3 bases at V and 4 bases at J; junction bases unmatched: 9. The CDR3 is 16 residues long. The CDR3 loop reads CASSSRLAGRRYEQYF. CDR3 nucleotides: TGTGCCAGCAGCTCCAGACTAGCGGGGAGGCGGTACGAGCAGTACTTC.

CDR3 in DNA: TGTGCCAGCAGCCCTACCGGGGACAGGGTTTCGGATGGCTACACCTTC. This encodes CASSPTGDRVSDGYTF. V usage is TRBV3-1 (or the pseudogene TRBV3-2) and J usage is TRBJ1-2, with TRBD1 identical over 9 bases. In germline, CDR1 is LGHDT, CDR2 YNNKEL (reference sequence). The V segment lost 4 bases and the J segment 6 bases; nucleotides outside the gene matches: 12. CDR3 length equals 16 residues.

The rearrangement joins TRBV18 to TRBJ1-2; D ambiguous. The ends were cut back, 3 bases at V and 4 bases at J, with 12 bases in the middle. CDR1 is KGHSH, CDR2 LQKENI, per germline. This CDR3 is 14 amino acids long. The CDR3 sequence is CASSPTDKGYGYTF. The DNA of the CDR3 is TGTGCCAGCTCACCTACCGACAAGGGCTATGGCTACACCTTC.

The chain joins TRBV28 to TRBJ1-5, with 7 bases matching TRBD1. Germline V gene lookup returns CDR1 MDHEN and CDR2 SYDVKM. Unmatched junction bases numbered 7, after V lost 9 bases and J lost 2 bases. The CDR3 spans 14 residues. CDR3 residues: CASQGGMGNQPQHF. In nucleotides, the CDR3 is TGTGCCAGTCAGGGGGGAATGGGCAATCAGCCCCAGCATTTT.

This chain connects TRBV19 to TRBJ1-3; D gene unclear. This CDR3 is built from 16 residues. Germline CDR1 is LNHDA and CDR2 is SQIVND (reference sequence). Trimming stripped 6 bases from V and 1 base from J, with 16 bases between. In DNA form, the CDR3 reads TGTGCCAGTAGGACCGCGGCCGGGGTATCTGGAAACACCATATATTTT. Protein: CASRTAAGVSGNTIYF.

This clone was seen only once. The chain has TRBV5-4 and TRBJ2-5; TRBD1 aligns across 7 bases. V shed 0 bases, J shed 1 base, and the junction held 6 bases outside the gene matches. Germline lookup yields CDR1 SGHNT and CDR2 YYREEE (reference sequence). The CDR3 length is 16 residues. Written as DNA, the CDR3 is TGTGCCAGCAGCTTGGGCAGGGGGATGGGCCAAGAGACCCAGTACTTC. It is translated as CASSLGRGMGQETQYF.

The chain combines TRBV5-6 with TRBJ1-2; 11 bases are shared with TRBD1. After removal of 4 bases from V and 6 bases from J, the junction contained 11 bases not matched to a gene. Germline V CDR1 and CDR2: SGHDT, YYEEEE. This CDR3 has 16 amino acids. Here the CDR3 reads CASSPTDRGRRNGYTF. The CDR3 bases are TGTGCCAGCAGCCCCACGGACAGGGGGCGAAGGAATGGCTACACCTTC.

The V call is TRBV19, the J call TRBJ2-6; D not resolved. In germline, CDR1 is LNHDA, CDR2 SQIVND (reference sequence). The CDR3 has 14 residues. Trimming pared 5 bases from V and 1 base from J, leaving 6 bases between. CDR3 DNA: TGTGCCAGTAGTTCGTCGTCTGGGGCCAACGTCCTGACTTTC. Its translation is CASSSSSGANVLTF.

The CDR3 bases are TGTGCCAGCAGCTCCGGGACAGGGGTGAATCAGCCCCAGCATTTT. This translates into CASSSGTGVNQPQHF. The chain couples TRBV5-4 to TRBJ1-5, with 10 bases identical to TRBD1. This CDR3 region has 15 residues. With V trimmed by 3 bases and J by 4 bases, 4 bases remained unmatched. Germline CDR1 reads SGHNT; CDR2 reads YYREEE (reference sequence).

This sequence joins TRBV18 and TRBJ2-5, with D perhaps matching TRBD2 (5 bases). V shed 1 base and J shed 0 bases, with 9 bases lying between them. Germline values: CDR1 KGHSH, CDR2 LQKENI. This CDR3 is 15 amino acids long. The CDR3 DNA follows: TGTGCCAGCTCACCACGGTTGCGGGACCAAGAGACCCAGTACTTC. As protein: CASSPRLRDQETQYF.

The V call is TRBV6-5, the J call TRBJ2-1, with 7 bases fitting TRBD2. Trimming took 2 bases from V and 6 from J; bases not matched to a gene: 10. CDR3 size: 16 residues. The V gene's germline CDR1 is MNHEY and CDR2 SVGAGI. The CDR3 region is CASSYGVAGPPNEQFF. DNA of the CDR3: TGTGCCAGCAGTTACGGGGTAGCGGGCCCCCCCAATGAGCAGTTCTTC.

V and J are TRBV5-5 and TRBJ2-7, with 10 nucleotides matching TRBD1. This CDR3 comprises 14 residues. V was clipped by 3 bases and J by 3 bases; unmatched bases: 3. CDR1 SGHKS and CDR2 YYEKEE come from the germline V gene (reference sequence). This CDR3 reads CASSSGQGIYEQYF. The CDR3 nucleotides read TGTGCCAGCAGCTCGGGACAGGGGATCTACGAGCAGTACTTC.